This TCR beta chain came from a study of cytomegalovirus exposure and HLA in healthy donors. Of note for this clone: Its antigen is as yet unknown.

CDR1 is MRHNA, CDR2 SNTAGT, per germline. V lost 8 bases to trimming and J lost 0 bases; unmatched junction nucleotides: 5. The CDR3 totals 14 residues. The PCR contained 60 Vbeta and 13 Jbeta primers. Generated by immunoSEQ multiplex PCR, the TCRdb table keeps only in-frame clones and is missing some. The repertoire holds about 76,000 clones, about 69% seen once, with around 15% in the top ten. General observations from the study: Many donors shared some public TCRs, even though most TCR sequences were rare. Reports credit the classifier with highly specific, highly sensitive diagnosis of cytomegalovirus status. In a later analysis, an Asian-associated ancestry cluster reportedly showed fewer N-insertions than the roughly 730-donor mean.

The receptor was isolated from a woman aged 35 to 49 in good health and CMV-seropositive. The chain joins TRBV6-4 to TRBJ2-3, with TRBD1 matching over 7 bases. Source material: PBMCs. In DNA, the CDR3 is TGTGCCAGCCGATTACAGGGGAGCACAGATACGCAGTATTTT. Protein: CASRLQGSTDTQYF.